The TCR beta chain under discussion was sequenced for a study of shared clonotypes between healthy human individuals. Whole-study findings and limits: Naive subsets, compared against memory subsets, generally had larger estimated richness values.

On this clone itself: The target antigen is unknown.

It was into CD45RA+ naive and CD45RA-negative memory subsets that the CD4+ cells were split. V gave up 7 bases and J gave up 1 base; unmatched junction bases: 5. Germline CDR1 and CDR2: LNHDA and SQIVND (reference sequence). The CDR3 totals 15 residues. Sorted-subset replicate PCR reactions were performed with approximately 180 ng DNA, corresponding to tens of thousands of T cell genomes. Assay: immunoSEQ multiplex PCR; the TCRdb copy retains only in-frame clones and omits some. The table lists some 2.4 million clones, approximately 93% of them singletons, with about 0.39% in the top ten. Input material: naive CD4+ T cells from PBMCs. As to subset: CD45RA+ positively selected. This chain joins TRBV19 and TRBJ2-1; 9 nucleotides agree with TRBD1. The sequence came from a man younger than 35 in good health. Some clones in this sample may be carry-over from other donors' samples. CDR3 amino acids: CASKRQGGSYNEQFF. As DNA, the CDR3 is TGTGCCAGTAAGAGACAGGGGGGGTCCTACAATGAGCAGTTCTTC.